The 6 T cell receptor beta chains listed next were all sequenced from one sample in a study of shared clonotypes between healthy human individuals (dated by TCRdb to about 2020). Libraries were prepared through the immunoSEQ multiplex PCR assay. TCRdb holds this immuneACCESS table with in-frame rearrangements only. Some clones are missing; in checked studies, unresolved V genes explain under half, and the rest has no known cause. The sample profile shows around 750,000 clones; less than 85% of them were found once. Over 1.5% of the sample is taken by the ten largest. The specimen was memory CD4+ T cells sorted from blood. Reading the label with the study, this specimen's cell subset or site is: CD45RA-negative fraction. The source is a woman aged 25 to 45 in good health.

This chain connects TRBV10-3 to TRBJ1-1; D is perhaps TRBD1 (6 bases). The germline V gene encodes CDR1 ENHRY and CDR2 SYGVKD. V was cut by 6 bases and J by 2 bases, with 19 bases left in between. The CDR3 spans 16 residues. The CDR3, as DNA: TGTGCCATCAGCGCGGGGGGCAGATCTCTTAACACTGAAGCTTTCTTT. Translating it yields CAISAGGRSLNTEAFF.

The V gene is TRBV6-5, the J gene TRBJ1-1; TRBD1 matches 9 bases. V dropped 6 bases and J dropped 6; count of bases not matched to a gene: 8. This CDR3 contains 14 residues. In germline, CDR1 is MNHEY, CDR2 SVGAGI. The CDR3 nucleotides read TGTGCCAGCAGACGCACAGGGGGCGCGGCTGAAGCTTTCTTT. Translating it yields CASRRTGGAAEAFF.

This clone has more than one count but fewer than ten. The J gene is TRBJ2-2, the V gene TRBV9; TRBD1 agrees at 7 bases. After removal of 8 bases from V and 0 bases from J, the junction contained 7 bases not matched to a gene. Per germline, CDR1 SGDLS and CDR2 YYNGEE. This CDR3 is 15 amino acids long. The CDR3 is CASSDRAANTGELFF. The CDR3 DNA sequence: TGTGCCAGTTCAGACAGGGCCGCGAACACCGGGGAGCTGTTTTTT.

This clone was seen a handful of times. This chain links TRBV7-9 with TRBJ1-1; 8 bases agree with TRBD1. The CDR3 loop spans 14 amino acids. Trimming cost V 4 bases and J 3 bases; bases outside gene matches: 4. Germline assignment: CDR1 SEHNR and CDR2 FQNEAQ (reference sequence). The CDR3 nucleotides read TGTGCCAGCAGCTGGGGACAGGCTGACACTGAAGCTTTCTTT. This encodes CASSWGQADTEAFF.

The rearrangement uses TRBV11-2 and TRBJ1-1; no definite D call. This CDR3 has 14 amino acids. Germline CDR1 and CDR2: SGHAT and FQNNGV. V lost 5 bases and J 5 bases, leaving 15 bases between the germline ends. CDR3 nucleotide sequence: TGTGCCAGCAGCCCTCCGGTTGTGCGAACTGAAGCTTTCTTT. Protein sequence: CASSPPVVRTEAFF.

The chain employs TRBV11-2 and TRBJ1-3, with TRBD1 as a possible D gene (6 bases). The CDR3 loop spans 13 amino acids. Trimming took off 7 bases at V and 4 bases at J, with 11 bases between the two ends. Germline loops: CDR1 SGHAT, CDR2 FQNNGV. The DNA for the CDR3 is TGTGCCAGCACTCCCGGGACAGGAAACACCATATATTTT. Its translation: CASTPGTGNTIYF.